This passage covers 6 T cell receptor beta chains from one sample sequenced in a study of shared clonotypes between healthy human individuals. Clones were read by immunoSEQ multiplex PCR, and TCRdb kept only the in-frame ones, dropping some. The sample consists of about 2.4 million clones, roughly 93% of them appearing once. The specimen sequenced was naive CD4+ T cells from PBMCs. Subset defined: CD45RA+ positively selected. The receptors derive from a man younger than 35 in good health. Some clones in this sample may be carry-over from other donors' samples.

The chain links TRBV7-9 to TRBJ2-5; D call uncertain. V was clipped by 4 bases and J by 7 bases, with 10 bases between them. This CDR3 has 12 amino acids. Looked up from germline, CDR1 is SEHNR and CDR2 is FQNEAQ (reference sequence). The CDR3 protein is CASSYGPGTQYF. CDR3 nucleotides: TGTGCCAGCAGCTATGGCCCGGGGACCCAGTACTTC.

As regards this clone: Within the sample, other DNA sequences also encode this same CDR3. This chain uses TRBV5-1 with TRBJ2-7; D is unresolved. Germline CDR1 and CDR2: SGHRS and YFSETQ. The CDR3 is 14 residues long. V was cut by 0 bases and J by 4 bases, with 11 bases left in between. DNA of the CDR3: TGCGCCAGCAGCTTGGCCCCCGGGCCATACGAGCAGTACTTC. This translates into CASSLAPGPYEQYF.

Concerning this clone: An end of the junction does not agree with germline; a read error may underlie this. The chain joins TRBV30 to TRBJ1-1; tentative D call: TRBD1 (5 bases). Germline V gives CDR1 GTSNPN, CDR2 SVGIG (reference sequence). The CDR3 length is 12 residues. The CDR3 sequence: CARSDGRAEAFF. CDR3 nucleotides: TGTGCCCGGAGTGATGGCAGGGCTGAAGCTTTCTTT.

The CDR3 bases are TGTGCCAGCAGCTTAGGCCCGACAGGGGGAGGTGGCTACACCTTC. Its protein is CASSLGPTGGGGYTF. This chain links TRBV11-2 with TRBJ1-2; 9 nucleotides align to TRBD1. Trimming took 1 base from V and 7 from J; bases not matched to a gene: 7. The CDR3 extends over 15 amino acids. Germline lookup yields CDR1 SGHAT and CDR2 FQNNGV.

The chain uses TRBV5-4 and TRBJ1-4; D ambiguous. V was shortened by 2 bases and J by 6 bases, with 11 bases between the two germline ends. Germline V gene lookup returns CDR1 SGHNT and CDR2 YYREEE (reference sequence). The CDR3 has 14 amino acids. The CDR3 nucleotides read TGTGCCAGCAGCTTACTAGGGTCAGATGAAAAACTGTTTTTT. It encodes CASSLLGSDEKLFF.

This clone was observed once. This sequence joins TRBV9 and TRBJ2-3, with TRBD1 identical over 7 bases. Trimming removed 2 bases from V and 3 bases from J; junction bases left unmatched: 12. Germline CDR1 is SGDLS and CDR2 is YYNGEE. CDR3 length: 17 residues. The CDR3 sequence is CASSVEQGSVPTDTQYF. CDR3 DNA: TGTGCCAGCAGCGTGGAACAGGGGTCCGTGCCGACAGATACGCAGTATTTT.